This T cell receptor beta chain was profiled in a study of blood T cell repertoires in COVID-19. This CDR3 is built from 15 residues. V gave up 5 bases and J gave up 1 base, with 14 bases separating them. Germline V gene data show CDR1 as SGHVS and CDR2 as FQNEAQ. The repertoire was sequenced with immunoSEQ multiplex PCR; TCRdb's copy has only in-frame clones and lacks some. The sample contains approximately 97,000 clones, 84% of which appear only once. The chain is built from TRBV7-8 and TRBJ1-2; no reliable D call. Sample: peripheral blood. This receptor was taken from a human donor in a cohort sampled during active COVID-19. The chain's CDR3 is CASSPGRRYNYGYTF. The DNA of the CDR3 is TGTGCCAGCAGCCCCGGGAGGAGATATAACTATGGCTACACCTTC.